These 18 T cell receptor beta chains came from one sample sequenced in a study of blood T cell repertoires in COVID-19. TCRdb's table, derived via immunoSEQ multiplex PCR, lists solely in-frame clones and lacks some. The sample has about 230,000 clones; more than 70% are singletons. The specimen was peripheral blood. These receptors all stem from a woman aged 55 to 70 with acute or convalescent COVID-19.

As DNA, the CDR3 is TGTGCCAGCAGTGAAACTTATTATGAGCAGTTCTTC. It translates to CASSETYYEQFF. The V call is TRBV2, the J call TRBJ2-1, with D hard to call. Germline CDR1 and CDR2: SNHLY and FYNNEI. V dropped 2 bases and J dropped 8 bases, with 7 bases sitting between them. The CDR3 extends over 12 amino acids.

The CDR3: CASSPQPSGTSGNEQFF. The CDR3 nucleotides read TGTGCCAGCTCACCACAGCCGTCCGGGACTAGCGGCAATGAGCAGTTCTTC. V gene TRBV18 combines with J gene TRBJ2-1, with TRBD2 matching 11 bases. V lost 1 base and J lost 6; bases outside the gene matches: 8. Germline V lookup: CDR1 KGHSH, CDR2 LQKENI. CDR3 length equals 17 residues.

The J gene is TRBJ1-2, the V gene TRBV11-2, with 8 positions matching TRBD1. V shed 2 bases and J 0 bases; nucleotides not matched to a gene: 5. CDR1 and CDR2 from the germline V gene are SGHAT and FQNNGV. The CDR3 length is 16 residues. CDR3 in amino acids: CASSLTGGKTNYGYTF. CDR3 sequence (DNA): TGTGCCAGCAGCTTAACAGGGGGGAAAACTAACTATGGCTACACCTTC.

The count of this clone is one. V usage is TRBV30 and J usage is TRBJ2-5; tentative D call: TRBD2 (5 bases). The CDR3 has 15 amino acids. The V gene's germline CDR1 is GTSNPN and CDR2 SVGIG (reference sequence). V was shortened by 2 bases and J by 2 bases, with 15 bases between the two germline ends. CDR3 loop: CAWSRAEPPQETQYF. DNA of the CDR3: TGTGCCTGGAGTAGAGCGGAGCCCCCACAAGAGACCCAGTACTTC.

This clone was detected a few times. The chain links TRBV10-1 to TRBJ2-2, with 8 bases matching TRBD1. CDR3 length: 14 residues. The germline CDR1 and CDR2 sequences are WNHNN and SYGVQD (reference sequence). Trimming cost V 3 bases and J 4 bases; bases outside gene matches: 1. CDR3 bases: TGCGCCAGCAGTGAACAGGGGGGCACCGGGGAGCTGTTTTTT. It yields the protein CASSEQGGTGELFF.

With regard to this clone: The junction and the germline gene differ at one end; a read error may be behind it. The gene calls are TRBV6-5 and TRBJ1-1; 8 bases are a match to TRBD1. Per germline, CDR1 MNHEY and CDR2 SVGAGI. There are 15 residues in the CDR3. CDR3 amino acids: CASSYSNRGNAEAFF. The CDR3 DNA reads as TGTGCCAGCAGTTACTCTAACAGGGGGAACGCTGAAGCTTTCTTT.

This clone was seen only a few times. CDR3 in DNA: TGTGCCAGCAGCCAAGGATTAGGACACACGTACTTC. It yields the protein CASSQGLGHTYF. The V and J genes are TRBV3-1 (or the pseudogene TRBV3-2) and TRBJ2-7; perhaps TRBD1 as D (5 bases). This CDR3 has 12 amino acids. In germline, CDR1 is LGHDT, CDR2 YNNKEL (reference sequence). Trimming removed 1 base from V and 12 bases from J, with 13 bases in between.

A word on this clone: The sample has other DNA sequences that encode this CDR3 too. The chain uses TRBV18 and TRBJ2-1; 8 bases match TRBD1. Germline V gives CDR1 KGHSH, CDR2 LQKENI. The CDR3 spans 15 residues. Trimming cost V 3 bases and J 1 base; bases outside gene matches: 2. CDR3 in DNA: TGTGCCAGCTCACCCGGGACAGGATCCTACAATGAGCAGTTCTTC. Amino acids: CASSPGTGSYNEQFF.

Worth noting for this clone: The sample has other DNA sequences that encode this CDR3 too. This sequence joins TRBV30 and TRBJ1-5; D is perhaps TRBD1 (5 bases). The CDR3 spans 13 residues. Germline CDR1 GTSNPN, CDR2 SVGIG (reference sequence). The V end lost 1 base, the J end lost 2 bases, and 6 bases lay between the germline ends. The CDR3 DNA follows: TGTGCCTGGAGTGCGGGGGGCAATCAGCCCCAGCATTTT. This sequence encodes CAWSAGGNQPQHF.

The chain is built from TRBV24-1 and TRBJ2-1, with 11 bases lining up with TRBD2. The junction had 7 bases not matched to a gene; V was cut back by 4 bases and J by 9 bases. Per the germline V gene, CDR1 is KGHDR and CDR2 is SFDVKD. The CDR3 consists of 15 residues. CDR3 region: CATSDRSGGAFEQFF. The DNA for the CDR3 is TGTGCCACCAGTGACCGTAGCGGGGGGGCGTTTGAGCAGTTCTTC.

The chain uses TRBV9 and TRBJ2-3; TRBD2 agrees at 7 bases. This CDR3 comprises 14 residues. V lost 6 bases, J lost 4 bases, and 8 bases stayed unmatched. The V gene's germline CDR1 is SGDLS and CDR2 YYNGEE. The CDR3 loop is CASTRRERSDTQYF. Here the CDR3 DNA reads TGTGCCAGCACGAGGCGGGAGAGGTCAGATACGCAGTATTTT.

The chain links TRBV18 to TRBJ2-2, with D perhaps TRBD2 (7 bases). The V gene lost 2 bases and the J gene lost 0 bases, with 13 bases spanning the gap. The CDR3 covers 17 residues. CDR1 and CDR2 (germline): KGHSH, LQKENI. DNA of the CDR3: TGTGCCAGCTCACCAACGCGGGGGCCTTCGAACACCGGGGAGCTGTTTTTT. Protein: CASSPTRGPSNTGELFF. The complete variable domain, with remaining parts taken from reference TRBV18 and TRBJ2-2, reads NAGVMQNPRHLVRRRGQEARLRCSPMKGHSHVYWYRQLPEEGLKFMVYLQKENIIDESGMPKERFSAEFPKEGPSILRIQQVVRGDSAAYFCASSPTRGPSNTGELFFGEGSRLTVL.

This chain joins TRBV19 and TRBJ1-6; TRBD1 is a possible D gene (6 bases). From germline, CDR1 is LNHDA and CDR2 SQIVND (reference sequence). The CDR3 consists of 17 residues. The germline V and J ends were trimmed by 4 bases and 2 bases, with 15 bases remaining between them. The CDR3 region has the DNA TGTGCCAGTAGTAAGACTGCAGGGGCAACCTATAATTCACCCCTCCACTTT. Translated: CASSKTAGATYNSPLHF.

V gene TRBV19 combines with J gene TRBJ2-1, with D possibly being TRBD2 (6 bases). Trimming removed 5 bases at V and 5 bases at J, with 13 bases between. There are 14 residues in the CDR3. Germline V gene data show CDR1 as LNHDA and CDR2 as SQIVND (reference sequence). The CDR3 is CASSYRGGNNEQFF. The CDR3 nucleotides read TGTGCCAGTAGTTACCGGGGAGGAAACAATGAGCAGTTCTTC.

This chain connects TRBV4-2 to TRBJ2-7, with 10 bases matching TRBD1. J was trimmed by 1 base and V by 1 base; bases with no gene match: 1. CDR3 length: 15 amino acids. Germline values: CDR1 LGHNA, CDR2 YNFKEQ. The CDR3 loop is CASSQGQGASYEQYF. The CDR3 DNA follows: TGTGCCAGCAGCCAAGGACAGGGGGCTTCCTACGAGCAGTACTTC.

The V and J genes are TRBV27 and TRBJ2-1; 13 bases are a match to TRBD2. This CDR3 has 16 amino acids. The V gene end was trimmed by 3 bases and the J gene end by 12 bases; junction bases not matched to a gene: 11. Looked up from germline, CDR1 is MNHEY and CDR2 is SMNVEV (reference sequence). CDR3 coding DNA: TGTGCCAGCAGTTTGAGGGGAGGGACTAGCGGGACCGGGCAGTTCTTC. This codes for CASSLRGGTSGTGQFF.

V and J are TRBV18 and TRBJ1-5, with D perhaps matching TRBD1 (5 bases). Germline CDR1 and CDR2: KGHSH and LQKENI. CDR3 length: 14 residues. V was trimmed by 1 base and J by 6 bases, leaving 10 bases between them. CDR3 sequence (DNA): TGTGCCAGCTCACCACTTGGGGCCGGTCAGCCCCAGCATTTT. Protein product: CASSPLGAGQPQHF.

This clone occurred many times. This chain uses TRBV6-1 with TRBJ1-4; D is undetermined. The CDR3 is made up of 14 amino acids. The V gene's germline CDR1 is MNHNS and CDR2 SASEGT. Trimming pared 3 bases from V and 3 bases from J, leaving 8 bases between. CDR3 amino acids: CASSERRPNEKLFF. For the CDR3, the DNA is TGTGCCAGCAGTGAGCGGCGGCCTAATGAAAAACTGTTTTTT.